Listed below are T cell receptor beta chains from one sample, sequenced in a study of T-cell memory formation after mild COVID-19. Each CDR3 protein gets one entry after TCRdb re-called the 5' RACE reads with MiXCR. The profile shows 500,000 to 650,000 distinct CDR3 sequences, about a fifth of them singletons. Sequenced: PBMCs or a T cell subset sorted from them (not recorded which). The receptors were sampled from an adult woman who had mild COVID-19 (a few samples of this study predate the infection). Cell type and time point are not known. Both conserved end residues are part of each CDR3. The D gene is left open where the match is weak. The size of a clone is reported for some rows only, either as once, few or many, or as a class for expanded clones.

V gene	CDR3 length	clone size	J gene	D gene	CDR3 protein	CDR3 DNA
TRBV4-1	18	few	TRBJ2-3	TRBD2	CASSQDYSGGSSTDTQYF	TGCGCCAGCAGCCAAGATTACAGCGGGGGCTCTAGCACAGATACGCAGTATTTT
TRBV27	16	-	TRBJ2-2	TRBD2	CASSVLAGVNTGELFF	TGTGCCAGCAGTGTACTAGCGGGAGTTAACACCGGGGAGCTGTTTTTT
TRBV6-5	14	few	TRBJ2-7	-	CASTPRQTSGEQYF	TGTGCCAGCACCCCGAGGCAGACTTCGGGGGAGCAGTACTTC
TRBV12-3/TRBV12-4	19	-	TRBJ2-3	-	CASSTDVVAAATSTDTQYF	TGTGCCAGCAGCACGGACGTAGTAGCGGCGGCCACTAGCACAGATACGCAGTATTTT
TRBV5-1	13	-	TRBJ1-4	-	CASRWGNAEKLFF	TGCGCCAGCAGATGGGGGAATGCTGAAAAACTGTTTTTT
TRBV29-1	13	few	TRBJ1-2	-	CSVRKVGADGYTF	TGCAGCGTCCGCAAGGTTGGCGCCGATGGCTACACCTTC
TRBV7-9	20	-	TRBJ2-7	TRBD1	CASSSHVGQGGSRAPSEQYF	TGTGCCAGCAGCTCCCACGTCGGACAGGGCGGGTCCAGGGCACCATCCGAGCAGTACTTC
TRBV29-1	14	few	TRBJ2-1	TRBD2	CSVTKRESYNEQFF	TGCAGCGTTACCAAGCGGGAGTCCTACAATGAGCAGTTCTTC
TRBV11-2	13	-	TRBJ2-1	-	CASIPTGLNEQFF	TGTGCCAGCATCCCCACAGGGCTCAATGAGCAGTTCTTC
TRBV2	12	few	TRBJ2-7	-	CASSGDVYEQYF	TGTGCCAGCAGTGGGGACGTCTACGAGCAGTACTTC
TRBV6-6	15	-	TRBJ1-1	TRBD1	CASSYLGQGGTEAFF	TGTGCCAGCAGTTACCTAGGACAGGGGGGCACTGAAGCTTTCTTT
TRBV5-1	17	-	TRBJ2-7	-	CASSLAGMAGAPYEQYF	TGCGCCAGCAGCTTGGCCGGTATGGCAGGGGCTCCCTACGAGCAGTACTTC
TRBV6-5	14	-	TRBJ2-7	TRBD2	CASRRTSGLYEQYF	TGTGCCAGCAGACGGACTAGCGGACTCTACGAGCAGTACTTC
TRBV12-3/TRBV12-4	16	many	TRBJ2-7	-	CASSSPGRQTSYEQYF	TGTGCCAGCAGTTCCCCGGGTCGGCAGACCTCCTACGAGCAGTACTTC
TRBV12-3/TRBV12-4	15	few	TRBJ2-1	TRBD2	CASRSVPSGSNEQFF	TGTGCCAGCAGATCAGTCCCTAGCGGGAGCAATGAGCAGTTCTTC
TRBV4-3	14	few	TRBJ2-7	-	CASSQDPGASEQYF	TGCGCCAGCAGCCAAGATCCCGGGGCGTCCGAGCAGTACTTC
TRBV5-1	13	few	TRBJ2-3	-	CASSLRQTDTQYF	TGCGCCAGCAGCTTGCGCCAGACAGATACGCAGTATTTT
TRBV20-1	17	-	TRBJ2-1	TRBD2	CSARDFWREEGFNEQFF	TGCAGTGCTAGAGATTTTTGGCGGGAGGAGGGGTTCAATGAGCAGTTCTTC
TRBV5-6	19	many	TRBJ2-3	-	CASSPDRDRDWENTDTQYF	TGTGCCAGCAGCCCCGACCGGGACCGGGATTGGGAAAACACAGATACGCAGTATTTT
TRBV19	18	-	TRBJ2-1	TRBD1	CASSISFRTGSSYNEQFF	TGTGCCAGTAGTATATCATTTCGGACAGGAAGCTCCTACAATGAGCAGTTCTTC
TRBV15	19	-	TRBJ1-2	-	CATSRDPGAGSTFNYGYTF	TGTGCCACCAGCAGAGATCCCGGGGCAGGTTCGACTTTTAACTATGGCTACACCTTC
TRBV4-3	17	few	TRBJ2-7	TRBD1	CASSQDLGGGPSYEQYF	TGCGCCAGCAGCCAAGATCTAGGGGGCGGGCCCTCCTACGAGCAGTACTTC
TRBV4-2	19	-	TRBJ2-3	TRBD2	CASSQRTSGGLGGADTQYF	TGTGCCAGCAGCCAACGGACTAGCGGGGGGCTCGGCGGCGCAGATACGCAGTATTTT
TRBV4-1	16	-	TRBJ2-7	-	CASSQERGRGSYEQYF	TGCGCCAGCAGCCAAGAGAGGGGCAGGGGTTCCTACGAGCAGTACTTC
TRBV20-1	15	few	TRBJ2-5	TRBD1	CSARDPGQGAETQYF	TGCAGTGCTAGAGACCCGGGACAGGGAGCAGAGACCCAGTACTTC
TRBV29-1	13	-	TRBJ2-7	-	CSVAGPYSYEQYF	TGCAGCGTGGCGGGCCCCTACTCCTACGAGCAGTACTTC
TRBV7-9	14	-	TRBJ2-1	-	CASSLLSQYNEQFF	TGTGCCAGCAGCTTATTGTCCCAGTACAATGAGCAGTTCTTC
TRBV12-3/TRBV12-4	14	-	TRBJ1-5	-	CASSTQGSNQPQHF	TGTGCCAGCAGCACCCAGGGTAGCAATCAGCCCCAGCATTTT
TRBV7-6	14	-	TRBJ2-7	TRBD1	CASSLGQGSKEQYF	TGTGCCAGCAGCTTAGGACAGGGAAGTAAGGAGCAGTACTTC
TRBV9	16	-	TRBJ2-3	-	CASSAQGTSSTDTQYF	TGTGCCAGCAGCGCGCAAGGGACATCAAGCACAGATACGCAGTATTTT
TRBV7-2	14	many	TRBJ2-1	TRBD2	CASSFGGRSAEQFF	TGTGCCAGCAGCTTTGGCGGGAGATCGGCTGAGCAGTTCTTC
TRBV7-2	14	few	TRBJ1-1	-	CASSLVVGDTEAFF	TGTGCCAGCAGCTTAGTGGTAGGGGACACTGAAGCTTTCTTT
TRBV12-3/TRBV12-4	17	-	TRBJ1-5	TRBD1	CASSLGDRGLGNQPQHF	TGTGCCAGCAGTTTAGGGGACAGGGGGCTTGGTAATCAGCCCCAGCATTTT
TRBV10-3	15	-	TRBJ1-2	-	CAISVSGQVLYGYTF	TGTGCCATCAGTGTGAGTGGGCAGGTCCTCTATGGCTACACCTTC
TRBV24-1	16	-	TRBJ2-6	TRBD1	CATSDTQGERANVLTF	TGTGCCACCAGTGATACCCAGGGGGAACGGGCCAACGTCCTGACTTTC
TRBV20-1	13	few	TRBJ2-2	-	CSAEEGNTGELFF	TGCAGCGCCGAGGAGGGGAACACCGGGGAGCTGTTTTTT
TRBV29-1	12	few	TRBJ2-1	-	CSARGSYNEQFF	TGCAGCGCTAGGGGCTCCTACAATGAGCAGTTCTTC
TRBV20-1	14	few	TRBJ2-7	TRBD1	CSARLDRGQYEQYF	TGCAGTGCTAGGTTGGACAGGGGGCAATACGAGCAGTACTTC
TRBV29-1	15	-	TRBJ2-3	-	CSASYSGLGTDTQYF	TGCAGCGCCTCTTACTCGGGGTTGGGCACAGATACGCAGTATTTT
TRBV10-3	12	few	TRBJ2-1	-	CAISETGNEQFF	TGTGCCATCAGTGAGACGGGGAATGAGCAGTTCTTC
TRBV27	13	-	TRBJ2-7	TRBD2	CASMRGSTYEQYF	TGTGCCAGCATGCGCGGGAGTACCTACGAGCAGTACTTC
TRBV11-2	17	few	TRBJ2-5	TRBD2	CASSLLAGGGLGETQYF	TGTGCCAGCAGCTTATTAGCGGGAGGAGGTTTGGGAGAGACCCAGTACTTC
TRBV7-9	16	-	TRBJ2-1	TRBD1	CASSLPAGQGYNEQFF	TGTGCCAGCAGCCTACCAGCGGGACAGGGCTACAATGAGCAGTTCTTC
TRBV10-3	13	-	TRBJ2-2	TRBD1	CAISDRGKGELFF	TGTGCCATCAGTGACAGGGGGAAGGGGGAGCTGTTTTTT
TRBV6-5	14	-	TRBJ1-1	-	CASSIGQMNTEAFF	TGTGCCAGCAGTATAGGACAGATGAACACTGAAGCTTTCTTT
TRBV5-1	18	-	TRBJ1-1	-	CASSSTRGNQFMNTEAFF	TGCGCCAGCAGCTCAACGAGGGGGAATCAGTTTATGAACACTGAAGCTTTCTTT
TRBV5-6	15	-	TRBJ1-2	-	CASSHPTGTSGGYTF	TGTGCCAGCAGCCACCCCACGGGGACCTCTGGCGGCTACACCTTC
TRBV14	13	few	TRBJ1-1	-	CASSQDRGLKAFF	TGTGCCAGCAGCCAAGATAGGGGATTAAAAGCTTTCTTT
TRBV13	13	few	TRBJ2-3	-	CASSFSIADTQYF	TGTGCCAGCAGCTTTTCGATAGCAGATACGCAGTATTTT
TRBV7-9	11	-	TRBJ2-1	-	CASRLRGEQFF	TGTGCCAGCAGGTTGAGGGGTGAGCAGTTCTTC
TRBV7-2	15	few	TRBJ2-1	TRBD2	CASSFTSGPYNEQFF	TGTGCCAGCAGCTTTACTAGCGGCCCCTACAATGAGCAGTTCTTC
TRBV5-4	17	few	TRBJ2-3	TRBD2	CASSFKSPAGEGDTQYF	TGTGCCAGCAGCTTTAAGTCTCCAGCGGGAGAGGGAGATACGCAGTATTTT
TRBV7-2	15	few	TRBJ2-2	TRBD2	CASSLAGGSGGELFF	TGTGCCAGCAGCTTAGCCGGCGGGAGTGGCGGGGAGCTGTTTTTT
TRBV4-1	14	-	TRBJ2-7	-	CASSRQESSYEQYF	TGCGCCAGCAGCCGTCAGGAAAGCTCCTACGAGCAGTACTTC